Listed below are T cell receptor beta chains from one sample, sequenced in a study of blood T cell repertoires in COVID-19. TCRdb's table, derived via immunoSEQ multiplex PCR, lists solely in-frame clones and lacks some. Altogether tens of thousands of clones are present, 70% to 90% being singletons, with the ten largest covering around 12%. What was sequenced was peripheral blood. These TCRs come from a human donor in a cohort sampled during active COVID-19. The CDR3 runs from the conserved cysteine through the conserved F or W. A D gene is named only where the DNA matches it firmly. Size values are once, few and many counts, or a class for expanded clones, and some rows have none.

TRBV9	-	TRBJ1-3	-	CASSVGARESGNTIYF	TGTGCCAGCAGCGTAGGAGCACGGGAGTCTGGAAACACCATATATTTT
TRBV7-3	TRBD1	TRBJ2-1	-	CASSFPPGQPREGRRFF	TGTGCCAGCAGCTTTCCCCCGGGACAGCCCCGTGAGGGGCGGCGGTTCTTC
TRBV2	TRBD1	TRBJ1-3	-	CASTKGTGGNTIYF	TGTGCCAGCACCAAGGGGACAGGGGGAAACACCATATATTTT
TRBV5-6	-	TRBJ2-3	-	CASSPRQRVTDTQYF	TGTGCCAGCAGCCCCAGACAGCGGGTGACAGATACGCAGTATTTT
TRBV19	TRBD1	TRBJ2-3	-	CASSTQGDTQYF	TGTGCCAGTAGTACACAGGGGGATACGCAGTATTTT
TRBV30	TRBD2	TRBJ2-1	few	CAWSVVSGGEQFF	TGTGCCTGGAGTGTAGTTAGCGGGGGGGAGCAGTTCTTC
TRBV19	-	TRBJ2-1	-	CASSSVPYNEQFF	TGTGCCAGTAGCTCGGTTCCCTACAATGAGCAGTTCTTC
TRBV7-3	-	TRBJ2-7	-	CAAGPDRCEQYF	TGTGCCGCGGGCCCGGACCGTTGCGAGCAGTACTTC
TRBV13	-	TRBJ2-6	-	CASSLSPGDSGANVLTF	TGTGCCAGCAGCTTATCCCCGGGGGACTCTGGGGCCAACGTCCTGACTTTC
TRBV5-1	TRBD2	TRBJ2-1	-	CASTIGTSGGLHVGEQFF	TGCGCCAGCACCATAGGGACTAGCGGGGGGCTTCACGTAGGTGAGCAGTTCTTC